These 14 T cell receptor beta chains were sequenced from one sample in a study of cytomegalovirus exposure and HLA in healthy donors. 13 Jbeta primers and 60 Vbeta primers were used for the PCR. Method: immunoSEQ multiplex PCR; TCRdb's copy keeps in-frame clones and lacks some. The data hold 80,000 to 100,000 clones, with roughly 76% observed a single time. Sequencing was done on a sample of PBMCs. Receptor source: a man between 50 and 59 years old in good health and CMV-seronegative.

This clone was picked up one time. The CDR3 bases are TGTGCCAGCAGTTACTCCCTAGATACGCAGTATTTT. Amino acids: CASSYSLDTQYF. The chain couples TRBV6-6 to TRBJ2-3, with D unresolved. V gave up 0 bases and J gave up 5 bases, with 3 bases separating them. CDR3 size: 12 residues. Germline V gives CDR1 MNHNY, CDR2 SVGAGI (reference sequence).

V usage is TRBV9 and J usage is TRBJ2-3; 10 bases map to TRBD1. The CDR3 sequence is 13 residues long. V was clipped by 7 bases and J by 1 base; unmatched bases: 0. The germline gives CDR1 SGDLS, CDR2 YYNGEE. The CDR3 is CASGTGGTDTQYF. For the CDR3, the DNA is TGTGCCAGCGGGACAGGGGGCACAGATACGCAGTATTTT.

The chain employs TRBV6-5 and TRBJ1-2; D perhaps matches TRBD1 (5 bases). The V gene lost 0 bases and the J gene lost 4 bases, with 12 bases spanning the gap. In germline, CDR1 is MNHEY, CDR2 SVGAGI. The CDR3 covers 15 residues. CDR3 amino acids: CASSYSLGLPYGYTF. In nucleotides, the CDR3 is TGTGCCAGCAGTTACTCGCTGGGACTACCCTATGGCTACACCTTC.

This clone has only a few counts. The V gene is TRBV28, the J gene TRBJ2-7; 8 bases align to TRBD1. V shed 5 bases and J 6 bases; nucleotides not matched to a gene: 18. The CDR3 totals 17 residues. Per the germline V gene, CDR1 is MDHEN and CDR2 is SYDVKM. The DNA of the CDR3 is TGTGCCAGCAGTCTGCCTAGGATAGGGACAGGCCCTGGCGAGCAGTACTTC. Translation: CASSLPRIGTGPGEQYF. The full variable domain, its missing parts supplied by reference TRBV28 and TRBJ2-7, is DVKVTQSSRYLVKRTGEKVFLECVQDMDHENMFWYRQDPGLGLRLIYFSYDVKMKEKGDIPEGYSVSREKKERFSLILESASTNQTSMYLCASSLPRIGTGPGEQYFGPGTRLTVT.

This clone appeared once. The chain joins TRBV19 to TRBJ1-5, with 9 bases that match TRBD1. V gave up 1 base and J gave up 4 bases; unmatched junction bases: 5. The CDR3 consists of 16 residues. Germline-derived CDR1 and CDR2 are LNHDA and SQIVND (reference sequence). CDR3 residues: CASSIVRTGANQPQHF. The CDR3 nucleotides read TGTGCCAGTAGTATAGTTCGGACAGGGGCGAATCAGCCCCAGCATTTT. Variable domain in full (rest from reference TRBV19 and TRBJ1-5): DGGITQSPKYLFRKEGQNVTLSCEQNLNHDAMYWYRQDPGQGLRLIYYSQIVNDFQKGDIAEGYSVSREKKESFPLTVTSAQKNPTAFYLCASSIVRTGANQPQHFGDGTRLSIL.

The rearrangement links TRBV28 to TRBJ2-2, with TRBD1 matching over 9 bases. Unmatched junction bases numbered 8, after V lost 2 bases and J lost 4 bases. The CDR3 is 17 residues long. Per germline, CDR1 MDHEN and CDR2 SYDVKM. Written as DNA, the CDR3 is TGTGCCAGCAGTTTAGACCGGACAGGGGCCCCCACCGGGGAGCTGTTTTTT. Amino acids: CASSLDRTGAPTGELFF. The full variable domain, rest sourced from reference TRBV28 and TRBJ2-2, is DVKVTQSSRYLVKRTGEKVFLECVQDMDHENMFWYRQDPGLGLRLIYFSYDVKMKEKGDIPEGYSVSREKKERFSLILESASTNQTSMYLCASSLDRTGAPTGELFFGEGSRLTVL.

Only one count was recorded for this clone. The rearrangement links TRBV6-4 to TRBJ1-2; maybe TRBD1 (6 bases). With 2 bases removed from V and 6 bases from J, the gap between germline ends came to 19 bases. The CDR3 has 16 amino acids. Germline lookup yields CDR1 MRHNA and CDR2 SNTAGT. The CDR3 bases are TGTGCCAGCAGTGACACCATTGTCCCCAGGGGAAATGGCTACACCTTC. Translation: CASSDTIVPRGNGYTF.

This clone appeared a single time. The chain is built from TRBV19 and TRBJ2-2, with TRBD2 identical over 10 bases. The CDR3 extends over 16 amino acids. V gave up 3 bases and J gave up 2 bases; unmatched junction bases: 3. CDR1 and CDR2 (germline): LNHDA, SQIVND (reference sequence). In DNA, the CDR3 is TGTGCCAGTAGTATTAGCGGGAGGCCAAACACCGGGGAGCTGTTTTTT. Its protein product is CASSISGRPNTGELFF.

This sequence joins TRBV30 and TRBJ1-2; D may be TRBD1 (6 bases). The CDR3 runs 13 residues. Per germline, CDR1 GTSNPN and CDR2 SVGIG (reference sequence). The germline V and J ends were trimmed by 3 bases and 4 bases, with 12 bases remaining between them. CDR3: CAWSVDRTYGYTF. CDR3 coding DNA: TGTGCCTGGAGCGTCGACAGGACCTATGGCTACACCTTC.

The chain combines TRBV28 with TRBJ1-1; 8 bases match TRBD1. The CDR3 is made up of 15 amino acids. Germline CDR1 MDHEN, CDR2 SYDVKM. V was clipped by 7 bases and J by 6 bases; unmatched bases: 13. The CDR3 loop is CASTSLGTGDAEAFF. For the CDR3, the DNA is TGTGCCAGCACCTCTTTGGGGACAGGCGATGCTGAAGCTTTCTTT.

The chain is built from TRBV4-2 and TRBJ2-1; 13 nucleotides line up with TRBD2. The germline gives CDR1 LGHNA, CDR2 YNFKEQ. The length of the CDR3 is 16 residues. V shed 3 bases, J shed 10 bases, and the junction held 9 bases outside the gene matches. The CDR3 is CASSHETSGGAREQFF. The CDR3 region has the DNA TGTGCCAGCAGCCACGAAACTAGCGGGGGGGCCAGGGAGCAGTTCTTC.

A few counts support this clone. This chain links TRBV19 with TRBJ2-2; 13 bases match TRBD2. The CDR3 has 17 residues. V lost 5 bases and J lost 4; bases outside the gene matches: 7. Germline lookup yields CDR1 LNHDA and CDR2 SQIVND (reference sequence). CDR3 in DNA: TGTGCCAGTAGTCCAATACTAGCGGGGGGGTTCACCGGGGAGCTGTTTTTT. Translated: CASSPILAGGFTGELFF.

In DNA form, the CDR3 reads TGTGCCAGTAGTAAACTTGGGCTAGCGGGAACCAACACCGGGGAGCTGTTTTTT. Its protein product is CASSKLGLAGTNTGELFF. The gene calls are TRBV19 and TRBJ2-2; TRBD2 agrees at 9 bases. The CDR3 runs to 18 residues. CDR1 and CDR2 (germline): LNHDA, SQIVND (reference sequence). V gave up 4 bases and J gave up 2 bases; unmatched junction bases: 11.

The chain combines TRBV6-5 with TRBJ2-3; 8 bases are shared with TRBD2. The CDR3 runs to 15 residues. V shed 4 bases, J shed 2 bases, and the junction held 5 bases outside the gene matches. Germline CDR1 is MNHEY and CDR2 is SVGAGI. The CDR3 bases are TGTGCCAGCAGTTTAGCGGGGAAGCTCACAGATACGCAGTATTTT. It specifies CASSLAGKLTDTQYF.